These 8 T cell receptor beta chains were sequenced from one sample in a study of T-cell memory formation after mild COVID-19. From the 5' RACE reads, TCRdb called clonotypes with MiXCR, one entry per CDR3 protein. The repertoire holds 550,000 to 700,000 distinct CDR3 sequences, with 17% as singletons. Sequences were obtained from PBMCs or a T cell subset sorted from them (not recorded which). These receptors originate from an adult woman who had mild COVID-19 (a few samples of this study predate the infection). Cell type and time point are not known.

The V and J genes are TRBV4-3 and TRBJ2-3, with 7 bases identical to TRBD2. The CDR3 sequence is 17 residues long. Trimming cost V 0 bases and J 2 bases; bases outside gene matches: 8. CDR1 is LGHNA, CDR2 YSLEER, per germline. CDR3: CASSQDWAAGNTDTQYF. DNA of the CDR3: TGCGCCAGCAGCCAAGATTGGGCAGCGGGGAACACAGATACGCAGTATTTT.

This clonotype was seen a few times. The genes are TRBV7-9 and TRBJ2-5; the D gene could be TRBD1 or TRBD2 (5 bases each). The CDR3 sequence is 15 residues long. The ends were cut back, 6 bases at V and 2 bases at J, with 16 bases in the middle. Germline lookup yields CDR1 SEHNR and CDR2 FQNEAQ (reference sequence). Here the CDR3 DNA reads TGTGCCAGCAGTCCAAGAGGGACCGATCAAGAGACCCAGTACTTC. It translates to CASSPRGTDQETQYF.

This clonotype was detected a few times. The rearrangement joins TRBV6-6 to TRBJ1-2; TRBD1 agrees at 7 bases. The CDR3 extends over 13 amino acids. V lost 9 bases, J lost 6 bases, and 10 bases stayed unmatched. CDR1 and CDR2 from the germline V gene are MNHNY and SVGAGI (reference sequence). This chain's CDR3 is CASLGQGVNGYTF. In DNA, the CDR3 is TGTGCCAGTTTGGGGCAGGGGGTAAATGGCTACACCTTC.

The chain has TRBV12-3 or TRBV12-4 and TRBJ1-2; no firm D call. The CDR3 loop spans 12 amino acids. With 3 bases removed from V and 5 bases from J, the gap between germline ends came to 7 bases. CDR3 sequence (DNA): TGTGCCAGCAGTTTCGTGACATATGGCTACACCTTC. This encodes CASSFVTYGYTF.

There are a few counts of this clonotype. The V gene is TRBV7-9, the J gene TRBJ2-5; possibly TRBD1 for D (6 bases). The V end was cut by 2 bases, the J end by 1 base, with 11 bases between. The germline gives CDR1 SEHNR, CDR2 FQNEAQ (reference sequence). This CDR3 contains 15 residues. The CDR3 loop reads CASSLSQGAQETQYF. As DNA, the CDR3 is TGTGCCAGCAGCTTATCACAGGGTGCCCAAGAGACCCAGTACTTC.

A few counts support this clonotype. The junction does not match germline at one end; this may be a read error. The gene calls are TRBV4-3 and TRBJ2-1, with D perhaps matching TRBD1 (7 bases). This CDR3 spans 16 amino acids. Germline loops: CDR1 LGHNA, CDR2 YSLEER. Written as DNA, the CDR3 is TGCGCCAGCAGCCAAGATGGCAGGGGGGTAAACAATGACCAGTTCTTC. Translation gives CASSQDGRGVNNDQFF.

V and J are TRBV6-5 and TRBJ2-7; 9 bases agree with TRBD1. The CDR3 length is 14 residues. The germline V gene encodes CDR1 MNHEY and CDR2 SVGAGI. Trimming at V came to 2 bases and at J to 2 bases, leaving 1 base not matched to a gene. The CDR3 DNA reads TGTGCCAGCAGTTACGGGACAGGGACCTACGAGCAGTACTTC. It codes for CASSYGTGTYEQYF.

This clonotype was observed a handful of times. The rearrangement uses TRBV12-3 or TRBV12-4 and TRBJ2-7, with TRBD2 matching over 8 bases. The CDR3 loop spans 15 amino acids. V was clipped by 4 bases and J by 0 bases; unmatched bases: 5. The DNA of the CDR3 is TGTGCCAGCAGTTCCTCCGGGACTAGCTCCTACGAGCAGTACTTC. This translates into CASSSSGTSSYEQYF.